This TCR beta chain was identified in a study of shared clonotypes between healthy human individuals. In the study overall: Each donor's CD4 naive and CD4 memory cells filled three plates apiece, CD8 naive two, and CD8 memory one. The study's findings and limits: All-four-donor shared clonotypes had higher generation probabilities than non-shared clonotypes did.

On sorted subsets, replicate PCRs used 150 to 250 ng DNA, or 31,000 or so T cell genomes. The data were produced by immunoSEQ multiplex PCR, yet TCRdb's version contains in-frame clones alone and is incomplete. The profile shows more than 1.2 million clones, approximately 98.5% of them singletons. The CDR3 consists of 17 residues. Germline loops: CDR1 ENHRY, CDR2 SYGVKD. V shed 0 bases and J shed 4 bases, with 16 bases lying between them. Those who donated, Caucasian adults without exception, all lived in Nashville, Tennessee. This clone occurred once. Its antigen is unknown. V usage is TRBV10-3 and J usage is TRBJ2-1; perhaps TRBD2 as D (6 bases). The TCR originated in a man aged 25-45 years in good health. Material: naive CD4+ T cells sorted from blood. Subset defined: CD45RA+ positively selected. The CDR3 coding sequence is TGTGCCATCAGTGAGTCGGGGGGACCCGGGGGATACAATGAGCAGTTCTTC. It is translated as CAISESGGPGGYNEQFF.